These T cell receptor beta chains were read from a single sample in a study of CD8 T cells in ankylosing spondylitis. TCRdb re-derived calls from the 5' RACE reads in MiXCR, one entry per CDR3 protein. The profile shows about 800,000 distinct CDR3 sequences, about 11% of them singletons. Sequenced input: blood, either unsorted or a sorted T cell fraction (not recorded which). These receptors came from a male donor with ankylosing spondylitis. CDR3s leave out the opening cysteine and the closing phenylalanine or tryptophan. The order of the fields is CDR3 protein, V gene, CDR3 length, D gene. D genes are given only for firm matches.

ASSALGGSYEQY TRBV27 12 -
ASSHTRVRIYEQY TRBV14 13 -
ASSTNRVEQY TRBV12-3/TRBV12-4 10 -
SARLSAQVNEQF TRBV20-1 12 -
SAYQGVEKLF TRBV20-1 10 -
ASSPPGLGPYNEQF TRBV18 14 -
ASSQFGGDTEAF TRBV3-1 12 -
ASSHLAGAGYNEQF TRBV4-3 14 TRBD2
ASRQGQSSYNEQF TRBV5-6 13 -
SAEQGNEKLF TRBV20-1 10 TRBD1
ASSLGQGSMQPQH TRBV7-8 13 TRBD1
ASSRTRDQPQH TRBV21-1 11 -
ASSQDMGTEAF TRBV4-2 11 -
ASSLGQGWNEQF TRBV7-9 12 TRBD1
ASSLGDTNTGELF TRBV12-3/TRBV12-4 13 -
ASSSEGLAGLNEQF TRBV7-3 14 TRBD2
ASSLGSAGYSNQPQH TRBV7-2 15 -
SARDVGLNEKLF TRBV20-1 12 -
ASSLVRLLNTGELF TRBV13 14 -
ASSLVDGTDTQY TRBV5-1 12 -
ASSFIGGNQPQH TRBV12-3/TRBV12-4 12 -
ATSVGLNTEAF TRBV24-1 11 -
SARIAGPLLNTEAF TRBV20-1 14 -
ASSAYRDTSNQPQH TRBV27 14 -
ASSQDRGLGYT TRBV4-2 11 TRBD1
ASSWGDTLNTGELF TRBV6-5 14 -
ASSPLPRPLYGYT TRBV28 13 -
ASALLGRTDTQY TRBV5-1 12 TRBD2
ASSSRTVEGTEAF TRBV7-9 13 -
ASSLTAGLYNEQF TRBV11-2 13 -
SVGGTQETQY TRBV29-1 10 -
ASSLVGSGRATGELF TRBV5-1 15 TRBD2
ASSPSGRASNEQF TRBV11-1 13 TRBD2
ASSSGASTDTQY TRBV5-1 12 -
SAETDSLLSYEQY TRBV20-1 13 -
SARDLRGGWTDTQY TRBV20-1 14 TRBD2
SARGTGGAGGEQY TRBV20-1 13 TRBD1
ASSPSRGFADEQF TRBV18 13 -
ASSPAGSNTEAF TRBV18 12 -
SALRDLEETQY TRBV29-1 11 -
ASTSTWTGSYEQY TRBV28 13 -
ASSQDRRGETQY TRBV4-1 12 -
ASSFEGFAYEQY TRBV5-1 12 -
ASSYSQRGFSYEQY TRBV6-5 14 TRBD2
ASSRSRTGFGEQY TRBV4-3 13 TRBD1
ASSWSGAGYNEQF TRBV7-8 13 -
ASSPWDSYTDTQY TRBV5-1 13 TRBD1
ASSLRPGQGAEPSA TRBV7-9 14 TRBD1
ASRPRRSYEQY TRBV28 11 -
SAREGRANQPQH TRBV20-1 12 -
SATSTGNYGYT TRBV20-1 11 TRBD1
AISARDSSNQPQH TRBV10-3 13 TRBD1
ASSNGAGTVPEAF TRBV6-2/TRBV6-3 13 -
AISETGQSYGYT TRBV10-3 12 -
ASSSIKDRGNSPLH TRBV5-4 14 TRBD1
SARVWGPRETQY TRBV20-1 12 -
ASSQGYSSYEQY TRBV3-1 12 -
AIRRGIITDTQY TRBV12-3/TRBV12-4 12 TRBD1